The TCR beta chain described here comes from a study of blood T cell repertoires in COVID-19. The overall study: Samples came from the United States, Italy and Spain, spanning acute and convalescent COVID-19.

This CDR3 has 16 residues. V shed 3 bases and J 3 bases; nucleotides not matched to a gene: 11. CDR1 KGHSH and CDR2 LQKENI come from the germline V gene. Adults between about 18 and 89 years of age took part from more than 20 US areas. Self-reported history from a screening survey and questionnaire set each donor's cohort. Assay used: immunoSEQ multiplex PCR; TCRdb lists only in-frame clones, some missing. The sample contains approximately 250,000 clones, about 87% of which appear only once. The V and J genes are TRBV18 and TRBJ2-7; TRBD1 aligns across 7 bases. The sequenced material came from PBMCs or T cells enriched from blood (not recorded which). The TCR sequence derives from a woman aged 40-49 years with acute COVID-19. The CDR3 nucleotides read TGTGCCAGCTCACCGCCACGACAGGGAATAGTCTACGAGCAGTACTTC. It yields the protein CASSPPRQGIVYEQYF.